The 16 T cell receptor beta chains presented below share a single source sample, sequenced in a study of blood T cell repertoires in COVID-19. Data came from immunoSEQ multiplex PCR; TCRdb stores just in-frame clones and leaves some out. Of tens of thousands of clones in the sample, 70% to 90% are singletons; the top ten hold less than 15%. The sequenced sample was peripheral blood. Receptor source: a woman aged 80 or over with active or convalescent COVID-19.

V and J are TRBV18 and TRBJ1-2; no firm D call. Germline CDR1 and CDR2: KGHSH and LQKENI. There are 13 residues in the CDR3. Trimming removed 6 bases at V and 7 bases at J, with 15 bases between. The CDR3 here is CASSPILGGGYTF. For the CDR3, the DNA is TGTGCCAGCTCTCCGATATTAGGAGGTGGCTACACCTTC.

This sequence joins TRBV6-5 and TRBJ1-2; maybe TRBD1 (5 bases). From germline, CDR1 is MNHEY and CDR2 SVGAGI. CDR3 size: 14 residues. Trimming pared 2 bases from V and 7 bases from J, leaving 14 bases between. This CDR3 is CASSYGAYLSGYTF. CDR3 in DNA: TGTGCCAGCAGTTACGGGGCATATTTGAGTGGCTACACCTTC.

This chain connects TRBV13 to TRBJ2-1, with 10 nucleotides matching TRBD2. The V gene end was trimmed by 4 bases and the J gene end by 5 bases; junction bases not matched to a gene: 5. Looked up from germline, CDR1 is PRHDT and CDR2 is FYEKMQ (reference sequence). CDR3 length equals 15 residues. The CDR3 spells CASSSGLANNNEQFF. The DNA of the CDR3 is TGTGCCAGCAGCTCGGGACTAGCGAATAACAATGAGCAGTTCTTC.

The chain joins TRBV7-2 to TRBJ2-7; tentatively, D is TRBD2 (6 bases). Trimming shortened V by 3 bases and J by 0 bases, and 12 bases separated the two germline ends. This CDR3 region has 15 residues. Germline V gene lookup returns CDR1 SGHTA and CDR2 FQGNSA. CDR3 protein: CASSLEATSSYEQYF. The CDR3, as DNA: TGTGCCAGCAGCTTGGAGGCGACTAGCTCCTACGAGCAGTACTTC.

The rearrangement links TRBV5-1 to TRBJ2-5; D may be TRBD2 (6 bases). The CDR3 spans 16 residues. Germline CDR1 reads SGHRS; CDR2 reads YFSETQ. V lost 2 bases and J lost 5, with 19 bases in between. Written as DNA, the CDR3 is TGCGCCAGCAGCTTTTCATCCAGCTCAGGAGGGGAGACCCAGTACTTC. Amino acids: CASSFSSSSGGETQYF.

CDR3 in amino acids: CASSATSVPGELFF. The DNA of the CDR3 is TGTGCCAGCAGCGCAACTAGTGTCCCCGGGGAGCTGTTTTTT. J is TRBJ2-2 and V is TRBV7-3; tentatively, D is TRBD2 (5 bases). Germline CDR1 and CDR2: SGHTA and FQGTGA. Between the trimmed V and J ends, which lost 5 bases and 6 bases, there was a span of 13 bases. The CDR3 length is 14 residues.

This chain connects TRBV9 to TRBJ1-3; no clear D gene. This CDR3 spans 14 amino acids. V was cut by 5 bases and J by 0 bases, with 9 bases left in between. CDR1 is SGDLS and CDR2 is YYNGEE in the germline V gene. This CDR3 is CASSLQSSGNTIYF. Written as DNA, the CDR3 is TGTGCCAGCAGTCTACAGAGCTCTGGAAACACCATATATTTT.

This chain links TRBV28 with TRBJ1-2, with TRBD1 identical over 7 bases. V lost 6 bases to trimming and J lost 8 bases; unmatched junction nucleotides: 15. The CDR3 is 15 residues long. The germline gives CDR1 MDHEN, CDR2 SYDVKM. CDR3 in amino acids: CASRRDRAGAPGYTF. The CDR3 DNA sequence: TGTGCCAGCAGACGCGACAGGGCCGGAGCGCCGGGCTACACCTTC.

The chain carries TRBV6-5 and TRBJ2-1, with 7 bases matching TRBD2. Per germline, CDR1 MNHEY and CDR2 SVGAGI. The CDR3 runs 14 residues. V was pared by 5 bases and J by 7 bases, with 8 bases of the junction left unmatched. The CDR3 DNA follows: TGTGCCAGCAGTCTGGGAGGGCCGGTGAATGAGCAGTTCTTC. Its protein is CASSLGGPVNEQFF.

In this sample, this clone turned up once. This chain uses TRBV11-3 with TRBJ2-5, with a weak D call TRBD1 (6 bases). Trimming took off 5 bases at V and 2 bases at J, with 15 bases between the two ends. Germline CDR1 SGHNT, CDR2 YENEEA. This CDR3 has 15 residues. In DNA form, the CDR3 reads TGTGCCAGCAGCCACGGGACACTATTTCAAGAGACCCAGTACTTC. Residues: CASSHGTLFQETQYF.

This chain connects TRBV21-1 to TRBJ2-6; no DNA check was done on the table's D call, TRBD1. TRBV21-1 is annotated as a pseudogene. The CDR3 consists of 21 residues. The CDR3 is CASSKARPGTGGFGGANVLTF. CDR3 DNA sequence: TGTGCCAGCAGCAAAGCGCGCCCCGGGACAGGGGGCTTCGGTGGGGCCAACGTCCTGACTTTC.

The rearrangement links TRBV5-1 to TRBJ1-4; D remains unclear. CDR3 length equals 16 residues. Per the germline V gene, CDR1 is SGHRS and CDR2 is YFSETQ. The V end was cut by 3 bases, the J end by 4 bases, with 16 bases between. The CDR3 nucleotides are TGCGCCAGCAGCTCGGGATCGTGGGGAGTTAATGAAAAACTGTTTTTT. This gives the protein CASSSGSWGVNEKLFF.

V usage is TRBV7-3 and J usage is TRBJ2-2; TRBD1 matches at 9 bases. V dropped 6 bases and J dropped 6; count of bases not matched to a gene: 8. The germline V gene encodes CDR1 SGHTA and CDR2 FQGTGA. The CDR3 is made up of 15 amino acids. In DNA, the CDR3 is TGTGCCAGCAGGGATACAGGGGGCGCAGCCGGGGAGCTGTTTTTT. Its protein product is CASRDTGGAAGELFF.

The chain employs TRBV7-9 and TRBJ1-4; 11 bases fit TRBD1. Germline lookup yields CDR1 SEHNR and CDR2 FQNEAQ (reference sequence). CDR3 length equals 14 residues. The V segment lost 5 bases and the J segment 8 bases; nucleotides outside the gene matches: 4. As DNA, the CDR3 is TGTGCCAGCAGCCGGACAGGGGGCTCGGAAAAACTGTTTTTT. Its protein product is CASSRTGGSEKLFF.

V and J are TRBV27 and TRBJ1-1; TRBD1 matches 7 bases. Germline trimming cut 5 bases from V and 1 base from J; bases unmatched to any gene: 4. This CDR3 spans 14 amino acids. Germline CDR1 and CDR2: MNHEY and SMNVEV (reference sequence). Written as DNA, the CDR3 is TGTGCCAGCAGTCCGGGACAGAAGAACACTGAAGCTTTCTTT. Residues: CASSPGQKNTEAFF.

V and J are TRBV28 and TRBJ1-2; D remains unclear. V lost 5 bases and J lost 4, with 5 bases in between. There are 11 residues in the CDR3. Germline V CDR1 and CDR2: MDHEN, SYDVKM. CDR3 region: CASSLLYGYTF. The CDR3, as DNA: TGTGCCAGCAGTCTCCTCTATGGCTACACCTTC.